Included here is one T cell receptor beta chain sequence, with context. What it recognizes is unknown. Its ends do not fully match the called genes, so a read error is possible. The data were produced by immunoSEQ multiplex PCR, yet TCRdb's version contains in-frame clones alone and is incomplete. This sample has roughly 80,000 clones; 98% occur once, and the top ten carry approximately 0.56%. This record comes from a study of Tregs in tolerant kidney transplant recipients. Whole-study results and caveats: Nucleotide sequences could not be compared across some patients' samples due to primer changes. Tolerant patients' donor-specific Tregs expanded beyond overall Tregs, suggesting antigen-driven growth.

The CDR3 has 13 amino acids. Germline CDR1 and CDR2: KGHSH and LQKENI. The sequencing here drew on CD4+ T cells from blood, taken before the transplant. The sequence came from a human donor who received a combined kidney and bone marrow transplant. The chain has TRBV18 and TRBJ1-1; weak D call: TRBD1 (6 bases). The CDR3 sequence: CASSTPGDTEAFF. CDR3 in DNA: TGTGCCAGCTCAACACCAGGGGACACTGAAGCTTTCTTT. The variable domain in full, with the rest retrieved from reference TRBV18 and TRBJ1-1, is NAGVMQNPRHLVRRRGQEARLRCSPMKGHSHVYWYRQLPEEGLKFMVYLQKENIIDESGMPKERFSAEFPKEGPSILRIQQVVRGDSAAYFCASSTPGDTEAFFGQGTRLTVV.